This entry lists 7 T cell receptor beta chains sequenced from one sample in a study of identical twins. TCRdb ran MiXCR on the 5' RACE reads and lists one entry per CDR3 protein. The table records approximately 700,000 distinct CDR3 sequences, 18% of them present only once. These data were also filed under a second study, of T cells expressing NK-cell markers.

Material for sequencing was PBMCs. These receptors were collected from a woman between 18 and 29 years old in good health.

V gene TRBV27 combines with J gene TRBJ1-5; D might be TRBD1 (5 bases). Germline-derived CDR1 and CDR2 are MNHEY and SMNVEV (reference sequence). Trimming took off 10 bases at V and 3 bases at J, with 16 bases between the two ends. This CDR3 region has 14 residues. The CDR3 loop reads CAISGGGNNQPQHF. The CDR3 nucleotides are TGTGCCATCTCCGGCGGGGGTAACAATCAGCCCCAGCATTTT.

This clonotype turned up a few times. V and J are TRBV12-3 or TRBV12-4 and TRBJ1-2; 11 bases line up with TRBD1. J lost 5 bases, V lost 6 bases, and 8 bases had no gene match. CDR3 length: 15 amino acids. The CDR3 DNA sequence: TGTGCCAGCAGCTATCGGGGACAGGGGGATTATGGCTACACCTTC. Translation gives CASSYRGQGDYGYTF.

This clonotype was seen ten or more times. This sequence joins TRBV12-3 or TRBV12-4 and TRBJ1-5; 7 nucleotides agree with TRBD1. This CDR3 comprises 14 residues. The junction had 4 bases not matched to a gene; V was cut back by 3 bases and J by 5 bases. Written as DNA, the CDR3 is TGTGCCAGCAGTTTTCAGGGGGGTGATCAGCCCCAGCATTTT. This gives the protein CASSFQGGDQPQHF.

Here the CDR3 DNA reads TGTGCCAGCAGCTTAGGGCGTCACATGAGCTCCTACGAGCAGTACTTC. Encoded protein: CASSLGRHMSSYEQYF. The chain combines TRBV7-8 with TRBJ2-7; unclear D gene. V shed 1 base and J shed 0 bases, with 13 bases lying between them. This CDR3 region has 16 residues. Germline V lookup: CDR1 SGHVS, CDR2 FQNEAQ.

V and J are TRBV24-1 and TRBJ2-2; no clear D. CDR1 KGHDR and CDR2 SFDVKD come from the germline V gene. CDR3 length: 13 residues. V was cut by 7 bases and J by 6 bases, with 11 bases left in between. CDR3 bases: TGTGCCACCAGCAAGAAAACCGCCGGGGAGCTGTTTTTT. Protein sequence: CATSKKTAGELFF.

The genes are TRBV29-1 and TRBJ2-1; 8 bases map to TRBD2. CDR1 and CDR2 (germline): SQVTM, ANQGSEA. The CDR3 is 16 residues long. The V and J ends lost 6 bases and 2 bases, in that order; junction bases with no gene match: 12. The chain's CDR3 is CSVVRTSWDAYNEQFF. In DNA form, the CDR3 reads TGCAGCGTCGTACGGACTAGCTGGGATGCCTACAATGAGCAGTTCTTC.

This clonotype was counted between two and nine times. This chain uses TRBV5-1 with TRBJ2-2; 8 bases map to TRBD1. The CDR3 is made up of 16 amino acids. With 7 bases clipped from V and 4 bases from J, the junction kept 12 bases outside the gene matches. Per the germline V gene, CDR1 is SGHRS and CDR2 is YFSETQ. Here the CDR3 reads CASCVSTGGGTGELFF. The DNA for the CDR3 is TGCGCCAGCTGCGTATCCACAGGGGGAGGCACCGGGGAGCTGTTTTTT.